The present entry profiles one T cell receptor beta chain with its context. The antigen this receptor binds is unknown. No per-base quality is available; no much larger clone lies one base away. The data were taken from a study of blood T cell repertoires in COVID-19 (dated by TCRdb to the early 2020s). As for the study more broadly: Samples covering the acute and convalescent phases of COVID-19 were provided by collaborators in the United States, Italy and Spain. The samples were drawn from the first 160 participants of the ongoing ImmuneRACE study and from 950 to 1,500 subjects provided by 6 global collaborators. Where HLA class I and class II types were available, the types were taken from metadata supplied by the sample provider, not from assay-based typing. The dataset comprised deeply sampled blood TCRbeta repertoires from subjects exposed to, actively infected with, or recovered from COVID-19. A freely available public database, intended as a resource for researchers studying the immune response to SARS-CoV-2, is where the repertoires were released. The sample metadata nearly always contained a de-identified subject ID, COVID-19 status, age in years and sex. The prospective study material was composed of cDNA or gDNA derived from T cells, B-cell-depleted T cells, or PBMCs.

Collaborating institutions collected whole blood in K2EDTA tubes following their own protocols. Collaborator samples were shipped for TCRbeta analysis as frozen whole blood, isolated PBMCs, or DNA extracted from either sample type. The investigation overall reported the following: Clinical and demographic metadata were provided uncurated, with the amount varying by source and participant.

TCRbeta CDR3 regions were amplified from genomic DNA using the immunoSEQ Assay, a bias-controlled multiplex PCR. The original methods were these. Nucleated cell counts per sample were estimated from amplification of reference gene primers within the assay. To quantify the absolute abundance of each unique TCRbeta CDR3 rearrangement, sequence reads were collapsed and filtered. Productive Simpson clonality was computed per sample as the square root of Simpson's diversity index over productive rearrangements. TCRdb carries this immuneACCESS record with in-frame sequences only. Its versions omit some clonotypes, under half of them owing to an unresolved V gene in the studies checked, with the rest unexplained. V and J calls plus clone size are reproduced from that table; the DNA served to infer D and trimming. A total of approximately 110,000 clones appear in this sample, roughly four fifths of them only once. Of the sample, 8% to 9.5% is held by the ten largest clones.

Sequenced: peripheral blood. The sequence came from a woman between 65 and 79 years old with acute or convalescent COVID-19.

The base sequence is TGTGCCAGTAGTCCACGAGGAGTTAACTATGGCTACACCTTC. Its translation is CASSPRGVNYGYTF. The V gene is TRBV19 and the J gene is TRBJ1-2, with the D gene uncertain. CDR1 and CDR2 were assigned from the germline V gene (reference sequence) as LNHDA and SQIVND. Counted from cysteine to phenylalanine, this CDR3 has 14 amino acids. The entry retains the CDR3 DNA only, 42 bases that are in frame from base 1. The junction shows trimming of 5 bases on V and 1 base on J, plus 11 bases between the germline ends. With all but the CDR3 taken from the reference TRBV19 and TRBJ1-2 genes, the full variable domain is: DGGITQSPKYLFRKEGQNVTLSCEQNLNHDAMYWYRQDPGQGLRLIYYSQIVNDFQKGDIAEGYSVSREKKESFPLTVTSAQKNPTAFYLCASSPRGVNYGYTFGSGTRLTVV.